This T cell receptor (beta chain) was identified during a study of response to subunit inactivated influenza vaccine. General study results and limits: Researchers suggested that each seasonal influenza vaccination recruits few new T cells.

In this sample, this clonotype turned up a few times. The antigen remains unidentified. TCRdb redid the calling of the RT-PCR reads with MiXCR, one entry per CDR3 protein. The sample yields about 610,000 distinct CDR3 sequences, 12% to 15% seen once. The CDR3 runs 14 residues. The germline gives CDR1 MNHEY, CDR2 SVGEGT. V lost 6 bases, J lost 0 bases, and 11 bases lay in between. This sequence originates from a man in his fifties who received an inactivated influenza vaccine. The sample was PBMCs from blood, taken roughly 13 days after vaccination. V is TRBV6-2 or TRBV6-3 and J is TRBJ2-5; D possibly corresponds to TRBD2 (6 bases). CDR3 sequence reads: CASRQLAYQETQYF. CDR3 DNA: TGTGCCAGCAGACAACTAGCATACCAAGAGACCCAGTACTTC.